The 2 T cell receptor beta chains below all came from one sample that was sequenced in a study of blood T cell repertoires in COVID-19. Profiled with immunoSEQ multiplex PCR; TCRdb holds only in-frame clones, not every one. The sample records around 150,000 clones, over 70% being singletons. The sequenced sample was PBMCs or T cells enriched from blood (not recorded which). All receptors derive from a man aged 45-60 years who had recovered from COVID-19.

A note on this clone: Other DNA sequences in this specimen translate into the identical CDR3. This chain links TRBV5-1 with TRBJ2-7; 10 nucleotides match TRBD2. Trimming took 0 bases from V and 1 from J; bases not matched to a gene: 1. The CDR3 sequence is 15 residues long. Germline lookup yields CDR1 SGHRS and CDR2 YFSETQ. CDR3 region: CASSLVAGGSYEQYF. The CDR3 DNA reads TGCGCCAGCAGCTTGGTAGCGGGGGGATCCTACGAGCAGTACTTC.

The V gene is TRBV28, the J gene TRBJ1-2; a possible D gene is TRBD1 (6 bases). Germline V lookup: CDR1 MDHEN, CDR2 SYDVKM. Between the trimmed V and J ends, which lost 8 bases and 5 bases, there was a span of 27 bases. This CDR3 contains 17 residues. The chain's CDR3 is CASFPFAGADGGYGYTF. The CDR3 DNA is TGTGCCAGCTTTCCTTTTGCGGGGGCAGATGGTGGGTATGGCTACACCTTC.